These 13 T cell receptor beta chains came from one sample sequenced in a study of neurological immune-mediated disorders. TCRdb used MiXCR to reprocess the 5' RACE reads, holding one entry per CDR3 protein. The data contain 95,000 to 110,000 distinct CDR3 sequences, about 10% of them singletons. Sample time point: longitudinal time-point 3. Sequencing used PBMCs. The receptors stem from a female donor with HTLV-1-associated myelopathy (HAM/TSP).

Only a few counts were recorded for this clonotype. Given a much more abundant clone one base away, this may be a read error. The chain is built from TRBV5-1 and TRBJ2-5, with 7 positions matching TRBD2. The length of the CDR3 is 14 residues. Losses at the gene ends were 1 base for V and 5 bases for J; bases not matched to a gene: 5. The germline V gene encodes CDR1 SGHRS and CDR2 YFSETQ. CDR3 bases: TGCGCCAGCAGCTTGACTAGCGAGGGGGAGACCCAGTACTTC. Translating gives CASSLTSEGETQYF.

The CDR3 sequence is CSASPTAYNEQFF. The CDR3 DNA is TGCAGTGCTAGTCCTACAGCCTACAATGAGCAGTTCTTC. V usage is TRBV20-1 and J usage is TRBJ2-1; D gene unclear. Germline V CDR1 and CDR2: DFQATT, SNEGSKA (reference sequence). This CDR3 has 13 amino acids. V lost 3 bases and J 2 bases, leaving 8 bases between the germline ends.

This clonotype was observed at least ten times. The chain has TRBV20-1 and TRBJ2-1, with TRBD2 matching over 10 bases. The CDR3 sequence is 15 residues long. Germline CDR1 is DFQATT and CDR2 is SNEGSKA (reference sequence). Trimming took 0 bases from V and 8 from J; bases not matched to a gene: 7. The CDR3 protein is CSARDRGLASYEQFF. The CDR3 DNA reads as TGCAGTGCTAGAGATAGGGGACTAGCGTCCTATGAGCAGTTCTTC.

There are a few counts of this clonotype. The gene calls are TRBV20-1 and TRBJ2-7; a weak D match, TRBD1 (6 bases). The V gene's germline CDR1 is DFQATT and CDR2 SNEGSKA (reference sequence). V dropped 2 bases and J dropped 5 bases, with 7 bases sitting between them. CDR3 length equals 11 residues. The DNA for the CDR3 is TGCAGTGCTAGACAGGGGCACGAGCAGTACTTC. Amino acid sequence: CSARQGHEQYF.

This clonotype was picked up many times. The chain recombines TRBV11-2 with TRBJ2-5; D is uncertain. Germline V gene data show CDR1 as SGHAT and CDR2 as FQNNGV. The CDR3 totals 12 residues. The V and J ends lost 5 bases and 7 bases respectively, with 11 bases between them. Here the CDR3 DNA reads TGTGCCAGCAGCACTGGCTCCCGGACCCAGTACTTC. Amino acids: CASSTGSRTQYF. The whole variable domain, filled in from reference TRBV11-2 and TRBJ2-5, reads EAGVAQSPRYKIIEKRQSVAFWCNPISGHATLYWYQQILGQGPKLLIQFQNNGVVDDSQLPKDRFSAERLKGVDSTLKIQPAKLEDSAVYLCASSTGSRTQYFGPGTRLLVL.

This clonotype was counted at least ten times. CDR3 residues: CSAHPFYEQYF. CDR3 nucleotide sequence: TGCAGTGCCCATCCGTTCTACGAGCAGTACTTC. The V gene is TRBV20-1, the J gene TRBJ2-7; D remains ambiguous. This CDR3 is built from 11 residues. CDR1 and CDR2 from the germline V gene are DFQATT and SNEGSKA (reference sequence). The V end lost 6 bases, the J end lost 3 bases, and 9 bases lay between the germline ends.

The chain links TRBV20-1 to TRBJ2-2, with unresolved D. This CDR3 comprises 12 residues. Germline values: CDR1 DFQATT, CDR2 SNEGSKA (reference sequence). V was trimmed by 5 bases and J by 3 bases, leaving 7 bases between them. In nucleotides, the CDR3 is TGCAGTGCTCTCGTCGACACCGGGGAGCTGTTTTTT. Encoded protein: CSALVDTGELFF.

This clonotype showed up many times. The genes are TRBV5-1 and TRBJ2-2; 7 bases line up with TRBD1. The V gene end was trimmed by 7 bases and the J gene end by 4 bases; junction bases not matched to a gene: 4. CDR3 size: 13 residues. Germline CDR1 and CDR2: SGHRS and YFSETQ. CDR3: CASVRQGTGELFF. CDR3 bases: TGCGCCAGCGTACGACAGGGCACCGGGGAGCTGTTTTTT.

In its sample, this clonotype was seen many times. The chain combines TRBV9 with TRBJ2-5; perhaps TRBD2 as D (6 bases). This CDR3 spans 16 amino acids. Trimming stripped 1 base from V and 5 bases from J, with 18 bases between. From germline, CDR1 is SGDLS and CDR2 YYNGEE. CDR3 protein: CASSVRGVLGGETQYF. In DNA, the CDR3 is TGTGCCAGCAGCGTAAGAGGGGTCCTCGGAGGGGAGACCCAGTACTTC.

This clonotype was seen at least ten times. The rearrangement links TRBV20-1 to TRBJ2-3; 8 positions agree with TRBD2. The germline V gene encodes CDR1 DFQATT and CDR2 SNEGSKA (reference sequence). The V gene end was trimmed by 2 bases and the J gene end by 3 bases; junction bases not matched to a gene: 4. The CDR3 spans 14 residues. Here the CDR3 DNA reads TGCAGTGCTAGATCCGGGGGGGCTACAGATACGCAGTATTTT. It translates to CSARSGGATDTQYF.

J is TRBJ2-7 and V is TRBV10-3, with D perhaps being TRBD1 or TRBD2 (5 bases each). The CDR3 covers 16 residues. V gave up 2 bases and J gave up 2 bases, with 16 bases separating them. Germline CDR1 ENHRY, CDR2 SYGVKD. CDR3 sequence: CAISEPGDRLAYEQYF. CDR3 in DNA: TGTGCCATCAGTGAGCCCGGGGACCGTCTGGCCTACGAGCAGTACTTC.

Ten or more counts support this clonotype. The chain couples TRBV6-2 or TRBV6-3 to TRBJ2-1, with 7 bases identical to TRBD1. V was pared by 4 bases and J by 4 bases, with 4 bases of the junction left unmatched. In germline, CDR1 is MNHEY, CDR2 SVGEGT. This CDR3 region has 14 residues. The CDR3 DNA reads as TGTGCCAGCAGTTCGACAGGGACATACAATGAGCAGTTCTTC. Protein: CASSSTGTYNEQFF.

Many counts were recorded for this clonotype. This chain connects TRBV20-1 to TRBJ2-5, with D possibly TRBD2 on 7 matching bases. The CDR3 is made up of 15 amino acids. Deletions cut 6 bases from V and 5 bases from J, with 22 bases between. Germline V lookup: CDR1 DFQATT, CDR2 SNEGSKA (reference sequence). CDR3 loop: CSAAVLRGARETQYF. The CDR3 DNA reads TGCAGTGCCGCCGTCCTTCGGGGGGCCAGGGAGACCCAGTACTTC.